This T cell receptor beta chain was sequenced for a study of beta chain features in type 1 diabetes. Study information: Across the samples, about 100 million sorted cells were examined in total. Study-level points and caveats: Naive, central memory and regulatory TCRB repertoires appeared more similar among patients than healthy donors. When Type 1 diabetes patients were examined, their TCRB CDR3s proved moderately but significantly shorter in all four CD4+ subsets.

The CDR3 is made up of 12 amino acids. Per the germline V gene, CDR1 is SGHNT and CDR2 is YYREEE (reference sequence). cDNA synthesis used the whole RNA isolate, giving expressed TCRB sequences. Measured with immunoSEQ multiplex PCR; TCRdb has only the in-frame clones, and not every one. The sample consists of about 190,000 clones, 7.8% of them appearing once. This clone was recorded a few times. Antigen unknown. It was one heparinised blood draw, averaging about 110 mL, that each donor gave. The chain couples TRBV5-4 to TRBJ1-1, with D possibly being TRBD1 (5 bases). The origin of this receptor is a woman aged 40-49 years with type 1 diabetes. The sample was central memory CD4+ T cells from blood. DNA of the CDR3: TGTGCAGTTAGCGGGGCGAACACTGAAGCTTTCTTT. As protein: CAVSGANTEAFF.